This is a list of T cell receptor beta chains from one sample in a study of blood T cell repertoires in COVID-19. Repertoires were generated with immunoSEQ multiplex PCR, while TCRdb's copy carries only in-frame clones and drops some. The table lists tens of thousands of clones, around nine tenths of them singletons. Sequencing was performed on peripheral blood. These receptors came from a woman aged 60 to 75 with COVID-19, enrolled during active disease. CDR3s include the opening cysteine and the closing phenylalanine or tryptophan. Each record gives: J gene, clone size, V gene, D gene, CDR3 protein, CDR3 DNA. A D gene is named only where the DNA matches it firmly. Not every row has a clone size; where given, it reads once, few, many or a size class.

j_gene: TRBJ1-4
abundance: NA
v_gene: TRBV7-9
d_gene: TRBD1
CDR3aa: CASSGRQGVDEKLFF
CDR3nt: TGTGCCAGCAGCGGACGACAGGGGGTAGATGAAAAACTGTTTTTT

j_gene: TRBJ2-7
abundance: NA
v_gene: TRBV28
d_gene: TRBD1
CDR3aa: CASTLPGQGKFYEQYF
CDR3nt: TGTGCCAGCACTCTACCAGGACAGGGTAAATTCTACGAGCAGTACTTC

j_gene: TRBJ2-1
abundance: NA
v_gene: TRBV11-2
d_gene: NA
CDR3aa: CASSLGTGPFNEQFF
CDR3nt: TGTGCCAGCAGCTTAGGAACGGGTCCTTTCAATGAGCAGTTCTTC

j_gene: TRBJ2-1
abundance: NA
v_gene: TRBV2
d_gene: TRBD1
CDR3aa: CASSSMGQGGEQFF
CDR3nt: TGTGCCAGCAGTAGTATGGGACAGGGAGGTGAGCAGTTCTTC

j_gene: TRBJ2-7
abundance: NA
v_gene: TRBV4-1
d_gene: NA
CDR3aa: CASSQVTQGYEQYF
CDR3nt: TGCGCCAGCAGCCAAGTTACTCAGGGCTACGAGCAGTACTTC

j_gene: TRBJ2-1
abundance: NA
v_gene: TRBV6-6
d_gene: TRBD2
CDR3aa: CASSYLASGSNEQFF
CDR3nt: TGTGCCAGCAGTTACTTGGCTAGCGGGAGCAATGAGCAGTTCTTC

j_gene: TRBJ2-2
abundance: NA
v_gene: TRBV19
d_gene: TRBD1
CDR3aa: CASNRQGVWGELFF
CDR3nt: TGTGCCAGTAACCGGCAGGGGGTTTGGGGGGAGCTGTTTTTT

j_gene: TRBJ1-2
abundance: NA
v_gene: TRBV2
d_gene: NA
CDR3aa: CASSDGGGFYGYTF
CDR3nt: TGTGCCAGCAGTGATGGGGGCGGGTTCTATGGCTACACCTTC

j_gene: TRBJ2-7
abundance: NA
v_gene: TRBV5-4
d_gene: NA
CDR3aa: CASSRPTPGSEQYF
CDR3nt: TGTGCCAGCAGCCGCCCGACGCCGGGGTCCGAGCAGTACTTC

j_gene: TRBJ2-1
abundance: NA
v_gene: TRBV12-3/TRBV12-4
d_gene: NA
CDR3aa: CASSLEGQFF
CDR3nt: TGTGCCAGCAGTTTGGAGGGGCAGTTCTTC

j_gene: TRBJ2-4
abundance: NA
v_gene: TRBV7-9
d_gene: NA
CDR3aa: CASSHGGAKNIQYF
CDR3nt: TGTGCCAGCAGCCACGGTGGAGCCAAAAACATTCAGTACTTC

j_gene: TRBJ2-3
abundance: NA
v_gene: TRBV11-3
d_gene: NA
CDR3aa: CASSPGQGSSTQYF
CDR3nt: TGTGCCAGCAGCCCTGGGCAGGGTAGTAGTACGCAGTATTTT

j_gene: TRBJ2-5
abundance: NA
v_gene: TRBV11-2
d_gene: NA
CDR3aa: CASSLDSASQETQYF
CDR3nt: TGTGCCAGCAGCTTGGACTCAGCCAGCCAGGAGACCCAGTACTTC

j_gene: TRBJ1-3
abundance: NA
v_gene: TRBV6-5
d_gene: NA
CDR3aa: CASKRRAPGNTIYF
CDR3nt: TGTGCCAGCAAGCGGAGGGCCCCTGGAAACACCATATATTTT

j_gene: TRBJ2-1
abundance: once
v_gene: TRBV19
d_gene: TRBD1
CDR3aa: CASNTPGTGTGNEQFF
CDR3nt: TGTGCCAGTAACACCCCCGGGACAGGGACGGGTAATGAGCAGTTCTTC

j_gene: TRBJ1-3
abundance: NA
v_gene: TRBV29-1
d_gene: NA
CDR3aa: CSVVTFNGNTIYF
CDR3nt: TGCAGCGTGGTGACTTTCAATGGAAACACCATATATTTT

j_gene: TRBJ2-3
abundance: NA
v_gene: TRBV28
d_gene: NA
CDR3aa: CASSSLAIDTQYF
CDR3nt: TGTGCCAGCAGTTCCCTAGCGATAGATACGCAGTATTTT

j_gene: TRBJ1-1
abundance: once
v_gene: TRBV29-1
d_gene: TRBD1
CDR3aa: CSVTLTGGNTEAFF
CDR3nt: TGCAGCGTTACCCTGACAGGGGGGAACACTGAAGCTTTCTTT

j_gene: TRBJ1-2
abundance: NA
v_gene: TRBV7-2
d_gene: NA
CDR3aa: CASSFGGTNYGYTF
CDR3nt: TGTGCCAGCAGCTTTGGGGGGACTAACTATGGCTACACCTTC

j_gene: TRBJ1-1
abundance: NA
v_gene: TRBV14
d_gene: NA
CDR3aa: CASSQVRTEAFF
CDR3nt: TGTGCCAGCAGCCAAGTGCGCACTGAAGCTTTCTTT

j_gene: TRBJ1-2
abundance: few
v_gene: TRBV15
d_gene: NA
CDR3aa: CATSRVGAGEVHYGYTF
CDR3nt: TGTGCCACCAGCAGAGTCGGGGCAGGGGAAGTACACTATGGCTACACCTTC

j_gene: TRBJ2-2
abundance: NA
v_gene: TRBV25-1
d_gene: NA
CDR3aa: CASSVIPGTGELFF
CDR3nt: TGTGCCAGCAGTGTCATACCAGGCACCGGGGAGCTGTTTTTT

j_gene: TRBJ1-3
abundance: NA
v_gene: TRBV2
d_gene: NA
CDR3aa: CASKSGDSGNTIYF
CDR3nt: TGTGCCAGTAAATCAGGGGACTCTGGAAACACCATATATTTT

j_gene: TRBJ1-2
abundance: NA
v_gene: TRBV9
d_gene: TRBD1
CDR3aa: CASSVVGSGGADGYTF
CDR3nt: TGTGCCAGCAGCGTAGTAGGATCAGGGGGCGCCGATGGCTACACCTTC

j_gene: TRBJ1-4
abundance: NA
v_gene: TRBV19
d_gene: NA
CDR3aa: CASSQPRVEKLFF
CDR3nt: TGTGCCAGTAGTCAGCCCAGGGTCGAAAAACTGTTTTTT

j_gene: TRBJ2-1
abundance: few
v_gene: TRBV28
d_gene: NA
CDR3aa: CASSDRTDILGQFF
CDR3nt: TGTGCCAGCAGCGACCGGACAGACATACTGGGGCAGTTCTTC

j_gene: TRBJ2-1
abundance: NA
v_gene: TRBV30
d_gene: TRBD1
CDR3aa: CAANRGGSYNEQFF
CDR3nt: TGTGCCGCAAACAGGGGTGGATCCTACAATGAGCAGTTCTTC

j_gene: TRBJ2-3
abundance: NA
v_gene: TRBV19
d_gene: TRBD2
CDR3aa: CASSKIAGGTDTQYF
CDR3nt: TGTGCCAGTAGTAAAATAGCGGGAGGCACAGATACGCAGTATTTT

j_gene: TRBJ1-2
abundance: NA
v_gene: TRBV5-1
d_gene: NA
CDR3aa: CASSRWGGASNYGYTF
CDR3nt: TGCGCCAGCAGCCGCTGGGGCGGCGCGTCAAACTATGGCTACACCTTC

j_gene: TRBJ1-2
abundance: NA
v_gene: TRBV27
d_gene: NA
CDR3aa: CASSYSPKGGGYTF
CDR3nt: TGTGCCAGCAGTTACTCCCCCAAGGGAGGTGGCTACACCTTC